The rows below give T cell receptor beta chains drawn from one sample of a study of identical twins. TCRdb re-derived calls from the 5' RACE reads in MiXCR, one entry per CDR3 protein. In the table there are about 700,000 distinct CDR3 sequences, approximately 6% of which are singletons. The specimen sequenced was naive T cells sorted from blood. These receptors came from a man aged 18-30 years in good health. The CDR3 runs from the conserved cysteine through the conserved F or W. The D gene is left open where the match is weak. Clone size is not always given. Where it is, it says once, few, many or a class for expanded clones.

j_call: TRBJ2-7
d_call: TRBD2
v_call: TRBV7-2
clone_size: many
cdr3_nt: TGTGCCAGCAGTCATCCCCTGCGCGGGAGGACTTCCTACGAGCAGTACTTC
cdr3_aa: CASSHPLRGRTSYEQYF

j_call: TRBJ2-1
d_call: TRBD2
v_call: TRBV20-1
clone_size: many
cdr3_nt: TGCAGTGCTAGAGATCGAGGGACTAGCGCCATCAATGAGCAGTTCTTC
cdr3_aa: CSARDRGTSAINEQFF

j_call: TRBJ2-7
d_call: .
v_call: TRBV28
clone_size: few
cdr3_nt: TGTGCCAGCAGTTGGTCAGGGGCCCTCAACGAGCAGTACTTC
cdr3_aa: CASSWSGALNEQYF

j_call: TRBJ1-1
d_call: .
v_call: TRBV27
clone_size: many
cdr3_nt: TGTGCCAGCAGTATTACAGGTAGCACTGAAGCTTTCTTT
cdr3_aa: CASSITGSTEAFF

j_call: TRBJ2-1
d_call: .
v_call: TRBV5-1
clone_size: many
cdr3_nt: TGCGCCAGCAGCGACGGTGAGCAGTTCTTC
cdr3_aa: CASSDGEQFF

j_call: TRBJ2-1
d_call: TRBD2
v_call: TRBV7-2
clone_size: many
cdr3_nt: TGTGCCAGCAGCCACCGACTAGCGGGAGGTCTTGAGCAGTTCTTC
cdr3_aa: CASSHRLAGGLEQFF

j_call: TRBJ2-2
d_call: .
v_call: TRBV10-3
clone_size: .
cdr3_nt: TGTGCCATCGGGAACACCGGGGAGCTGTTTTTT
cdr3_aa: CAIGNTGELFF

j_call: TRBJ2-3
d_call: .
v_call: TRBV9
clone_size: .
cdr3_nt: TGTGCCAGCTCCAACGACCCCCTAGTTGTTCCAGATACGCAGTATTTT
cdr3_aa: CASSNDPLVVPDTQYF

j_call: TRBJ2-1
d_call: .
v_call: TRBV30
clone_size: many
cdr3_nt: TGTGCCTGGAGTGTAATGACGGGAGTCTACAATGAGCAGTTCTTC
cdr3_aa: CAWSVMTGVYNEQFF

j_call: TRBJ2-7
d_call: .
v_call: TRBV7-9
clone_size: .
cdr3_nt: TGTGCCAGCAGCCCAGGCGCTGGGCACTACGAGCAGTACTTC
cdr3_aa: CASSPGAGHYEQYF

j_call: TRBJ2-7
d_call: .
v_call: TRBV10-3
clone_size: many
cdr3_nt: TGTGCCATCAGTGAGTTCGGGGGCGAGCAGTACTTC
cdr3_aa: CAISEFGGEQYF

j_call: TRBJ2-1
d_call: TRBD1
v_call: TRBV7-9
clone_size: many
cdr3_nt: TGTGCCAGCAGCCTTCCCGACAGGGGTCGTTACAATGAGCAGTTCTTC
cdr3_aa: CASSLPDRGRYNEQFF

j_call: TRBJ2-1
d_call: .
v_call: TRBV4-2
clone_size: many
cdr3_nt: TGTGCCAGCAGCCAAGCGAGCGAGCGTGAGCAGTTCTTC
cdr3_aa: CASSQASEREQFF

j_call: TRBJ2-3
d_call: .
v_call: TRBV7-9
clone_size: .
cdr3_nt: TGTGCCTCCACCACCGGGACCAACAGGGCAGATACGCAGTATTTT
cdr3_aa: CASTTGTNRADTQYF

j_call: TRBJ2-1
d_call: .
v_call: TRBV12-3/TRBV12-4
clone_size: many
cdr3_nt: TGTGCCAGCAGCTACGGTCCAAGCTTCGATGAGCAGTTCTTC
cdr3_aa: CASSYGPSFDEQFF

j_call: TRBJ2-1
d_call: TRBD2
v_call: TRBV12-3/TRBV12-4
clone_size: .
cdr3_nt: TGTGCCAGCAGTTTTGCGGGAGAAGGTGAGCAGTTCTTC
cdr3_aa: CASSFAGEGEQFF

j_call: TRBJ1-3
d_call: .
v_call: TRBV12-3/TRBV12-4
clone_size: many
cdr3_nt: TGTGCCAGCAGTTTGGAGGGAAACACCATATATTTT
cdr3_aa: CASSLEGNTIYF

j_call: TRBJ2-1
d_call: .
v_call: TRBV5-1
clone_size: .
cdr3_nt: TGCGCCAGCAGCCCCCTCAGTGGACCAGAGCAGTTCTTC
cdr3_aa: CASSPLSGPEQFF

j_call: TRBJ1-3
d_call: .
v_call: TRBV20-1
clone_size: few
cdr3_nt: TGCAGTGCCCGATACCTAGGAAACACCATATATTTT
cdr3_aa: CSARYLGNTIYF

j_call: TRBJ2-2
d_call: .
v_call: TRBV12-3/TRBV12-4
clone_size: many
cdr3_nt: TGTGCCAGCAGCTCCCGTGGGGCAGGGGACGGGGAGCTGTTTTTT
cdr3_aa: CASSSRGAGDGELFF

j_call: TRBJ2-3
d_call: .
v_call: TRBV6-2/TRBV6-3
clone_size: many
cdr3_nt: TGTGCCAGCAGCCACCTGGATACGCAGTATTTT
cdr3_aa: CASSHLDTQYF

j_call: TRBJ2-1
d_call: TRBD2
v_call: TRBV20-1
clone_size: few
cdr3_nt: TGCAGTGCTCGGAGACTAGCGGGATGGGACAATGAGCAGTTCTTC
cdr3_aa: CSARRLAGWDNEQFF

j_call: TRBJ2-1
d_call: .
v_call: TRBV14
clone_size: .
cdr3_nt: TGTGCCAGCAGCCCTGAGCGGAACCGGTTTGATGAGCAGTTCTTC
cdr3_aa: CASSPERNRFDEQFF

j_call: TRBJ2-1
d_call: TRBD2
v_call: TRBV20-1
clone_size: many
cdr3_nt: TGCAGTGCTAGAGATTATCTAGCGGAGACCTACAATGAGCAGTTCTTC
cdr3_aa: CSARDYLAETYNEQFF

j_call: TRBJ1-6
d_call: .
v_call: TRBV5-6
clone_size: many
cdr3_nt: TGTGCCAGCAGCTGGGCGGGAGTGGGGCGAAGTTCACCCCTCCACTTT
cdr3_aa: CASSWAGVGRSSPLHF

j_call: TRBJ2-5
d_call: .
v_call: TRBV10-3
clone_size: .
cdr3_nt: TGTGCCATCAGTGAAGGGCAGGGGAGGGAAGAGACCCAGTACTTC
cdr3_aa: CAISEGQGREETQYF

j_call: TRBJ1-2
d_call: .
v_call: TRBV29-1
clone_size: .
cdr3_nt: TGCACGGGCAGGGTCGGAGATGGCTACACCTTC
cdr3_aa: CTGRVGDGYTF

j_call: TRBJ2-2
d_call: TRBD2
v_call: TRBV20-1
clone_size: many
cdr3_nt: TGCAGTGCACAGACTAGCGGGAACACCGGGGAGCTGTTTTTT
cdr3_aa: CSAQTSGNTGELFF

j_call: TRBJ1-5
d_call: TRBD1
v_call: TRBV28
clone_size: many
cdr3_nt: TGTGCCAGCAGTTTGAGGCAGGGGGCGCGGGGCATCAATCAGCCCCAGCATTTT
cdr3_aa: CASSLRQGARGINQPQHF

j_call: TRBJ2-1
d_call: TRBD2
v_call: TRBV14
clone_size: few
cdr3_nt: TGTGCCAGCAGCCCAGGACTAGCGGGACTGAGAAATGAGCAGTTCTTC
cdr3_aa: CASSPGLAGLRNEQFF

j_call: TRBJ2-5
d_call: TRBD1
v_call: TRBV11-2
clone_size: .
cdr3_nt: TGTGCCAGCAGCTCCCTACGTGGACAGGTAGAGACCCAGTACTTC
cdr3_aa: CASSSLRGQVETQYF

j_call: TRBJ2-6
d_call: .
v_call: TRBV12-3/TRBV12-4
clone_size: many
cdr3_nt: TGTGCCAGCAGTGTCTATCGGTTCTCTGGGGCCAACGTCCTGACTTTC
cdr3_aa: CASSVYRFSGANVLTF

j_call: TRBJ1-6
d_call: .
v_call: TRBV7-2
clone_size: many
cdr3_nt: TGTGCCAGCAGCTCCACAGGGAGTTCACCCCTCCACTTT
cdr3_aa: CASSSTGSSPLHF

j_call: TRBJ1-5
d_call: .
v_call: TRBV7-2
clone_size: few
cdr3_nt: TGTGCCAGCAGCTTAGTCGGGGGGAATAGCAATCAGCCCCAGCATTTT
cdr3_aa: CASSLVGGNSNQPQHF

j_call: TRBJ2-5
d_call: TRBD1
v_call: TRBV7-8
clone_size: .
cdr3_nt: TGTGCCAGCAGAGACAGGGTTGGAGAGACCCAGTACTTC
cdr3_aa: CASRDRVGETQYF

j_call: TRBJ2-3
d_call: .
v_call: TRBV5-1
clone_size: many
cdr3_nt: TGCGCCAGCAGCTTGGCCGGACAGCCAGATACGCAGTATTTT
cdr3_aa: CASSLAGQPDTQYF

j_call: TRBJ2-1
d_call: TRBD2
v_call: TRBV13
clone_size: few
cdr3_nt: TGTGCCAGCAGCTTAAGGGAGGGTAACAATGAGCAGTTCTTC
cdr3_aa: CASSLREGNNEQFF

j_call: TRBJ2-2
d_call: .
v_call: TRBV23-1
clone_size: few
cdr3_nt: TGCACCGGGCTGAGCGGGGAGCTGTTTTTT
cdr3_aa: CTGLSGELFF

j_call: TRBJ2-1
d_call: .
v_call: TRBV12-3/TRBV12-4
clone_size: many
cdr3_nt: TGTGCCAGCAGCCTTAGCGAGGAAGGTGAGCAGTTCTTC
cdr3_aa: CASSLSEEGEQFF

j_call: TRBJ2-6
d_call: .
v_call: TRBV27
clone_size: few
cdr3_nt: TGTGCCAGCAGTCCCAGGCTTCAGGGAACAGGGGCCAACGTCCTGACTTTC
cdr3_aa: CASSPRLQGTGANVLTF

j_call: TRBJ2-4
d_call: .
v_call: TRBV2
clone_size: few
cdr3_nt: TGTGCCAGCACTAACCAGGGAAACATTCAGTACTTC
cdr3_aa: CASTNQGNIQYF

j_call: TRBJ2-7
d_call: TRBD1
v_call: TRBV7-2
clone_size: many
cdr3_nt: TGTGCCAGCAGCTTAGAAGGGGGACAGAGGTACGAGCAGTACTTC
cdr3_aa: CASSLEGGQRYEQYF

j_call: TRBJ2-3
d_call: .
v_call: TRBV12-3/TRBV12-4
clone_size: many
cdr3_nt: TGTGCCAGCAGTTTAGGGCTGGAGGTCTTTACGCAGTATTTT
cdr3_aa: CASSLGLEVFTQYF

j_call: TRBJ2-1
d_call: .
v_call: TRBV9
clone_size: many
cdr3_nt: TGTGCCAGCAGCGTAGCGCAGGGAACCTCCTACAATGAGCAGTTCTTC
cdr3_aa: CASSVAQGTSYNEQFF

j_call: TRBJ2-1
d_call: .
v_call: TRBV20-1
clone_size: many
cdr3_nt: TGCAGTGCTAGAGATGATCTCGGGGAGCAGTTCTTC
cdr3_aa: CSARDDLGEQFF

j_call: TRBJ2-2
d_call: TRBD2
v_call: TRBV29-1
clone_size: many
cdr3_nt: TGCAGCGTGACTAGCGGAATCGGGGAGCTGTTTTTT
cdr3_aa: CSVTSGIGELFF

j_call: TRBJ1-2
d_call: .
v_call: TRBV10-3
clone_size: many
cdr3_nt: TGTGCCATACAGGGTAATGGTTATGGCTACACCTTC
cdr3_aa: CAIQGNGYGYTF

j_call: TRBJ2-5
d_call: .
v_call: TRBV7-9
clone_size: many
cdr3_nt: TGTGCCAGCAGCTCGCCAGAGACCCAGTACTTC
cdr3_aa: CASSSPETQYF

j_call: TRBJ2-2
d_call: TRBD2
v_call: TRBV11-2
clone_size: few
cdr3_nt: TGTGCCAGCAGCCCGGGACTAGCGGATCACACCGGGGAGCTGTTTTTT
cdr3_aa: CASSPGLADHTGELFF

j_call: TRBJ2-5
d_call: .
v_call: TRBV11-1
clone_size: .
cdr3_nt: TGTGCCAGCAGGGAGGGACAGTACCAAGAGACCCAGTACTTC
cdr3_aa: CASREGQYQETQYF

j_call: TRBJ2-5
d_call: TRBD2
v_call: TRBV6-1
clone_size: .
cdr3_nt: TGTGCCAGCAGTGAAACTAGCGGTTTGGAGACCCAGTACTTC
cdr3_aa: CASSETSGLETQYF

j_call: TRBJ2-7
d_call: TRBD2
v_call: TRBV11-1
clone_size: many
cdr3_nt: TGTGCCAGCAGCCTGCGACTAGCGGGAGGGCGGTACGAGCAGTACTTC
cdr3_aa: CASSLRLAGGRYEQYF

j_call: TRBJ2-1
d_call: .
v_call: TRBV7-8
clone_size: few
cdr3_nt: TGTGCCAGCAGCTTAGTCGATTGGGTCGGGCCCCTCCGCAATGAGCAGTTCTTC
cdr3_aa: CASSLVDWVGPLRNEQFF

j_call: TRBJ2-1
d_call: TRBD1
v_call: TRBV10-3
clone_size: .
cdr3_nt: TGTGCCATCATGGGCAGGGGGCACGATGAGCAGTTCTTC
cdr3_aa: CAIMGRGHDEQFF